Many counts were recorded for the clone carrying this T cell receptor (beta chain). Primed by a sample-barcoded 5' primer and a J-beta primer mix, a second PCR proceeded for roughly 7 to 12 cycles. TCRdb used MiXCR to reprocess the 5' RACE reads, holding one entry per CDR3 protein. This table holds about 590,000 distinct CDR3 sequences, about 30% found once. Caucasian, healthy and from Russia, the donors were aged between about 6 and 90. Isolation yielded PBMCs, at least 6 million per sample, in every case. Per sample, no less than 5 micrograms of total RNA were extracted. Germline CDR1 and CDR2: MNHEY and SVGAGI. The CDR3 sequence is 14 residues long. The J segment lost 4 bases and the V segment lost 2 bases, leaving 2 bases of the junction unmatched. The data derive from a study of blood T cells in healthy people across ages.

The chain carries TRBV6-5 and TRBJ2-3; TRBD2 agrees at 8 bases. The clonotype comes from a woman of 80 years or more in good health. The specimen was blood. The CDR3 here is CASSYGTRADTQYF. As DNA, the CDR3 is TGTGCCAGCAGTTACGGGACTAGAGCAGATACGCAGTATTTT.